This T cell receptor (beta chain) was sequenced in a study of cytotoxic CD8 clonotypes in ibrutinib-treated CLL. From germline, CDR1 is LNHDA and CDR2 SQIVND (reference sequence). With 2 bases clipped from V and 7 bases from J, the junction kept 4 bases outside the gene matches. The CDR3 contains 14 residues. Here immunoSEQ multiplex PCR was the method, and the copy in TCRdb shows in-frame clones only, minus some. The sample lists some 140,000 clones; around 93% were seen once. The sequences come from PBMCs, collected after 12 months of ibrutinib treatment. The chain combines TRBV19 with TRBJ2-1; 8 positions agree with TRBD2. The TCR comes from a human donor with chronic lymphocytic leukemia. CDR3 residues: CASSIRLAGNEQFF. CDR3 nucleotides: TGTGCCAGTAGTATACGGCTAGCGGGTAATGAGCAGTTCTTC.